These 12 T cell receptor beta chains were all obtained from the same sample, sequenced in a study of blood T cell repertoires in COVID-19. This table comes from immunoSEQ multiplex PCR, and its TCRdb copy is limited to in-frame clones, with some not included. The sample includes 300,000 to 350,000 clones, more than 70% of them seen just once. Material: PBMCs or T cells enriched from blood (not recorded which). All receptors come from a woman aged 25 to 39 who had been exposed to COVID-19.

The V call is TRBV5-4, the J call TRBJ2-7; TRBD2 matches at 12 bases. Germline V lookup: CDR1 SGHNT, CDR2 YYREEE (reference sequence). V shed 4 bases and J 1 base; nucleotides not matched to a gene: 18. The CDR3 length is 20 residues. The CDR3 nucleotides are TGTGCCAGCAGCGGGGGGGACAGGGTGTCTACTAGCGGGAGGTCCTACGAGCAGTACTTC. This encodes CASSGGDRVSTSGRSYEQYF.

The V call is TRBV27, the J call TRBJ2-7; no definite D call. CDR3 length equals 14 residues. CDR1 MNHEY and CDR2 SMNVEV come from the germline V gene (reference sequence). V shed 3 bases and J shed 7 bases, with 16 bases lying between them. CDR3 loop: CASSLGSPPAEQYF. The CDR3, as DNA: TGTGCCAGCAGTTTGGGCAGCCCCCCTGCGGAGCAGTACTTC.

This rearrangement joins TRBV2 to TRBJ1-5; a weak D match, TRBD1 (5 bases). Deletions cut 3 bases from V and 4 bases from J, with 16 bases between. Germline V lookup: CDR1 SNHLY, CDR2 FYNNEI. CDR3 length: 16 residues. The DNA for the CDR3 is TGTGCCAGCAGTGATCCCTGGGGGAGGAGGAATCAGCCCCAGCATTTT. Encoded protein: CASSDPWGRRNQPQHF.

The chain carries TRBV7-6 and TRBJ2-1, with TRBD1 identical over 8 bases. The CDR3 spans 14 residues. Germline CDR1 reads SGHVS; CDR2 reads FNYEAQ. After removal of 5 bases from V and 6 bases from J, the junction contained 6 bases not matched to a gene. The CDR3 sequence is CASSPWTGSNEQFF. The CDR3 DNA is TGTGCCAGCAGCCCTTGGACAGGGAGCAATGAGCAGTTCTTC.

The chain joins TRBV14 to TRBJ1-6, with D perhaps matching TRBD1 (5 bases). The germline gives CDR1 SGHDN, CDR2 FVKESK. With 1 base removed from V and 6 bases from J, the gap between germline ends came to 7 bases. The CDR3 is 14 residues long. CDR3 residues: CASSQGGRNSPLHF. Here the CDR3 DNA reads TGTGCCAGCAGCCAAGGGGGCCGTAATTCACCCCTCCACTTT.

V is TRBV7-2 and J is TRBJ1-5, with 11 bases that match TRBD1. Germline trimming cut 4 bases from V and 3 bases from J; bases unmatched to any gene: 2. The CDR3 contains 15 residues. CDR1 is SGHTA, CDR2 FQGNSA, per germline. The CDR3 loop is CASSWTGGNNQPQHF. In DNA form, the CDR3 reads TGTGCCAGCAGCTGGACAGGGGGCAACAATCAGCCCCAGCATTTT.

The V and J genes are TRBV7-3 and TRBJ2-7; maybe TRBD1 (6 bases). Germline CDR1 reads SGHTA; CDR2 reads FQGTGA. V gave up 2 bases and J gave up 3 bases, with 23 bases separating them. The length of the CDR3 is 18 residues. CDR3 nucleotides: TGTGCCAGCAGCTTAGGACTCCCCCCTAGGGGGAGCCTCTACGAGCAGTACTTC. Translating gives CASSLGLPPRGSLYEQYF.

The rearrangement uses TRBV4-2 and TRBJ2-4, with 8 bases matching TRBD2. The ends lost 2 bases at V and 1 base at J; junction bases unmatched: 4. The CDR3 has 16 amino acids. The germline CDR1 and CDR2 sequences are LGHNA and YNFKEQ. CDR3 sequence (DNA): TGTGCCAGCAGCCAACGAACGGGAGGGGCCAAAAACATTCAGTACTTC. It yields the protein CASSQRTGGAKNIQYF.

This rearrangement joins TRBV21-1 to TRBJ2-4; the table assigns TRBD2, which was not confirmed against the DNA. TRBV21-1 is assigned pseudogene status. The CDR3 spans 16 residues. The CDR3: CASSTRPGEAKNIQYF. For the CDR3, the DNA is TGTGCCAGCAGCACCCGACCGGGAGAGGCCAAAAACATTCAGTACTTC.

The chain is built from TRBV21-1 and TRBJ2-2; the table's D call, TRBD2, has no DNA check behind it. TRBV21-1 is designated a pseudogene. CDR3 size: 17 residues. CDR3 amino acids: CASSGHQEPGLVRELFF. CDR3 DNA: TGTGCCAGCAGCGGACACCAAGAGCCGGGACTAGTGAGGGAGCTGTTTTTT.

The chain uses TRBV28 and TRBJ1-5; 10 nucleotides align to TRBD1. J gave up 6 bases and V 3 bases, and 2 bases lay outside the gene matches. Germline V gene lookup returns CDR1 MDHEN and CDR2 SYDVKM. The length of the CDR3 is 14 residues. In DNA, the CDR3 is TGTGCCAGCAGTTTGGGACAGGGGATTCAGCCCCAGCATTTT. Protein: CASSLGQGIQPQHF.

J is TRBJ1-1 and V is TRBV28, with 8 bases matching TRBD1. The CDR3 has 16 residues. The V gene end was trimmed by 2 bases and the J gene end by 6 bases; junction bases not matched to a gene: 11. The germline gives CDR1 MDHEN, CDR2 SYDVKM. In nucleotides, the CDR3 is TGTGCCAGCAGTTTAACCTTATCAGGGGGCGCGGCTGAAGCTTTCTTT. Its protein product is CASSLTLSGGAAEAFF.